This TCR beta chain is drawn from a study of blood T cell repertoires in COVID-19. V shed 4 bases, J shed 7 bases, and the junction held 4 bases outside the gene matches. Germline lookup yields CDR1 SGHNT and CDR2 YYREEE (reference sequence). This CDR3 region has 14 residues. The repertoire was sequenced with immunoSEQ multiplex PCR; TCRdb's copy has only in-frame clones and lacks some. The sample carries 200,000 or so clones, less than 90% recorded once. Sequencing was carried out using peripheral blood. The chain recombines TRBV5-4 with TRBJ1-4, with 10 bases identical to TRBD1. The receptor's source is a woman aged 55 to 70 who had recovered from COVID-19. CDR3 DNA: TGTGCCAGCAGCATGGGACAGGGGCGTGAAAAACTGTTTTTT. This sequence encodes CASSMGQGREKLFF.